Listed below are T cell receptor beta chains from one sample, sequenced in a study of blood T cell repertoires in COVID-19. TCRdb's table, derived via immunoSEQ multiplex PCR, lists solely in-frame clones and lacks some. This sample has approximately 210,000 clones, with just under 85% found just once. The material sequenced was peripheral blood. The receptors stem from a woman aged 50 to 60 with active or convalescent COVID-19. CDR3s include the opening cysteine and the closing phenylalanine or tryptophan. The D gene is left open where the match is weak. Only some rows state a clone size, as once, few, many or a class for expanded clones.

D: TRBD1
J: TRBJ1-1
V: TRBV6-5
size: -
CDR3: CASSYAQGVSNTEAFF
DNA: TGTGCCAGCAGTTACGCACAGGGGGTCTCTAACACTGAAGCTTTCTTT

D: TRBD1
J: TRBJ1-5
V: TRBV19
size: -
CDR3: CASSIGTGNQPQHF
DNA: TGTGCCAGTAGTATAGGGACAGGGAATCAGCCCCAGCATTTT

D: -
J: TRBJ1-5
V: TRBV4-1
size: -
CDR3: CASSRLSGQPQHF
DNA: TGCGCCAGCAGCCGGTTGTCGGGGCAGCCCCAGCATTTT

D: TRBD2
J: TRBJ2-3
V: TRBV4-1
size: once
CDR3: CASSQVGTSWNTDTQYF
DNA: TGCGCCAGCAGCCAAGTGGGGACTAGCTGGAACACAGATACGCAGTATTTT

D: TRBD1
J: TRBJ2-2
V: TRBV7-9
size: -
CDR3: CASSSGGSTGELFF
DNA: TGTGCCAGCAGCTCAGGGGGCAGCACCGGGGAGCTGTTTTTT

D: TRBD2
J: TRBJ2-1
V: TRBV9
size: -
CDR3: CASSVLAASYNEQFF
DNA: TGTGCCAGCAGCGTACTAGCGGCCTCCTACAATGAGCAGTTCTTC

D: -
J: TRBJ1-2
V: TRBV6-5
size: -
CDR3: CATEQNYGYTF
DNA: TGTGCCACCGAGCAAAACTATGGCTACACCTTC

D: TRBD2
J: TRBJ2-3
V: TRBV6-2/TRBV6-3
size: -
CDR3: CASSGTSPLGTQYF
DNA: TGTGCCAGCAGTGGGACTAGCCCACTTGGTACGCAGTATTTT

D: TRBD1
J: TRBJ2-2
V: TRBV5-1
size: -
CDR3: CASWGQGTGELFF
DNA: TGCGCCAGTTGGGGACAGGGGACCGGGGAGCTGTTTTTT

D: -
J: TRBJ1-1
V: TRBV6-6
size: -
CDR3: CASEGRGDTEAFF
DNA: TGTGCCAGCGAGGGGAGGGGAGACACTGAAGCTTTCTTT

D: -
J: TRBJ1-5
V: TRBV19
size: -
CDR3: CASSINNIQPQHF
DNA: TGTGCCAGTAGTATAAACAACATCCAGCCCCAGCATTTT

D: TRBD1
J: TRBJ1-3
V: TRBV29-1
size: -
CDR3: CSVELTGAGNTIYF
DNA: TGCAGCGTTGAGTTGACAGGGGCTGGAAACACCATATATTTT

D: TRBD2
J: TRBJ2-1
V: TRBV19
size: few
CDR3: CASTRRREYNEQFF
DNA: TGTGCCAGTACCCGACGGCGGGAGTACAATGAGCAGTTCTTC

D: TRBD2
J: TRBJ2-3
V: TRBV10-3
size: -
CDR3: CAISESGGLAGSDTQYF
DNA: TGTGCCATCAGTGAGTCGGGTGGGCTAGCGGGCTCAGATACGCAGTATTTT

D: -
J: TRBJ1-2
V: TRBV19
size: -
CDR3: CASMGQGQYGYTF
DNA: TGTGCCAGTATGGGGCAGGGTCAGTATGGCTACACCTTC

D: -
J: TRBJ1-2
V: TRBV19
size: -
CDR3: CASSPPLGNRYGYTF
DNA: TGTGCCAGTAGTCCGCCCCTAGGTAATCGCTATGGCTACACCTTC

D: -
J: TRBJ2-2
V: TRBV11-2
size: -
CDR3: CASSLEQVAGELFF
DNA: TGTGCCAGCAGCCTTGAGCAAGTAGCCGGGGAGCTGTTTTTT

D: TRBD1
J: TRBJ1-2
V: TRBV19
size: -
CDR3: CASSMPADRVKGYTF
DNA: TGTGCCAGTAGTATGCCGGCGGACAGGGTGAAAGGCTACACCTTC

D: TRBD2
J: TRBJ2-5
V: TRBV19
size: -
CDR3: CASSTTSGRDGTQYF
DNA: TGTGCCAGTAGTACGACTAGCGGGAGAGATGGGACCCAGTACTTC

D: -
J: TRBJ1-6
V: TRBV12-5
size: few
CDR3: CITGFSPLHF
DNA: TGTATCACAGGGTTTTCACCCCTCCACTTT

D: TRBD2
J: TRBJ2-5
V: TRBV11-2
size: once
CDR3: CASSLRPSGGLETQYF
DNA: TGTGCCAGCAGCTTACGGCCTAGCGGGGGTCTGGAGACCCAGTACTTC

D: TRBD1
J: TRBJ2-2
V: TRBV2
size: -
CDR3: CASRVPGQYTGELFF
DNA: TGTGCCAGCAGGGTCCCGGGACAGTACACCGGGGAGCTGTTTTTT

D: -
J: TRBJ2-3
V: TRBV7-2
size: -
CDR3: CASSLWGEGPDTQYF
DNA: TGTGCCAGCAGCCTTTGGGGAGAGGGCCCAGATACGCAGTATTTT

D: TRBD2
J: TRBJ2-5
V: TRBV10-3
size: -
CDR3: CAISHGTSWRETQYF
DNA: TGTGCCATCAGCCATGGGACTAGCTGGCGAGAGACCCAGTACTTC

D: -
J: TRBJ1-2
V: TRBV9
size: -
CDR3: CASSVGQSPYGYTF
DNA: TGTGCCAGCAGCGTAGGGCAGTCTCCCTATGGCTACACCTTC

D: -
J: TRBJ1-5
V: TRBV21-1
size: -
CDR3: CASSRRQSPTNQPQHF
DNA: TGTGCCAGCAGCAGGAGACAGTCGCCAACCAATCAGCCCCAGCATTTT

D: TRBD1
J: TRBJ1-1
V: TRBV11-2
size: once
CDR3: CASSSPQGANSEAFF
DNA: TGTGCCAGCAGCTCCCCTCAGGGGGCTAACTCTGAAGCTTTCTTT

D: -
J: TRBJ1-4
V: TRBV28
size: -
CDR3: CASNTRRVSEKLFF
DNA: TGTGCCAGCAATACCCGCCGAGTAAGTGAAAAACTGTTTTTT

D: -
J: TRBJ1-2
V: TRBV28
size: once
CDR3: CASSLAPRGYTF
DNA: TGTGCCAGCAGTTTAGCTCCGAGGGGCTACACCTTC

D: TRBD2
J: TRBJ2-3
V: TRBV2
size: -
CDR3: CASRLSSGGLTDTQYF
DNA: TGTGCCAGCAGGTTATCGAGCGGGGGGCTCACAGATACGCAGTATTTT

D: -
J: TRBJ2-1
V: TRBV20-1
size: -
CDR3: CSASSRLTLNEQFF
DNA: TGCAGTGCTAGTAGTCGTCTAACCCTTAATGAGCAGTTCTTC

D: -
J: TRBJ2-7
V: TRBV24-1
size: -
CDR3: CATSDFPPGVYYEQYF
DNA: TGTGCCACCAGTGATTTCCCCCCCGGGGTATACTACGAGCAGTACTTC

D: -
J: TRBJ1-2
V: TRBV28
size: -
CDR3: CASSLGLLYGYTF
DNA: TGTGCCAGCAGTTTGGGGCTCCTCTATGGCTACACCTTC

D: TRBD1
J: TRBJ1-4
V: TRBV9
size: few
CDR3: CASSARDRTNEKLFF
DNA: TGTGCCAGCAGCGCGAGGGACAGAACCAATGAAAAACTGTTTTTT

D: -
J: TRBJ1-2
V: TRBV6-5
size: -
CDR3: CASSSRFYGYTF
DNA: TGTGCCAGCAGTTCGAGATTCTATGGCTACACCTTC

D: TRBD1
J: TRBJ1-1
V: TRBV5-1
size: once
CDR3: CATRTGGVETEAFF
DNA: TGCGCCACCCGGACAGGGGGCGTGGAGACTGAAGCTTTCTTT

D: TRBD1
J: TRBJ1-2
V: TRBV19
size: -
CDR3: CASSKYPDRANGYTF
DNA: TGTGCCAGTAGCAAATATCCAGACAGGGCAAATGGCTACACCTTC

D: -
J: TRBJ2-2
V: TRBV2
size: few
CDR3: CASSVGGQLNTGELFF
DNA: TGTGCCAGCAGTGTCGGGGGACAGCTGAACACCGGGGAGCTGTTTTTT

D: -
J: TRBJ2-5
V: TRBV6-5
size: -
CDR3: CASSYGRDSETQYF
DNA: TGTGCCAGCAGTTACGGCAGGGATTCGGAGACCCAGTACTTC

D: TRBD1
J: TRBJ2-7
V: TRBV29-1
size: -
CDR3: CSVRRGQGAYEQYF
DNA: TGCAGCGTGAGAAGGGGACAGGGGGCCTACGAGCAGTACTTC

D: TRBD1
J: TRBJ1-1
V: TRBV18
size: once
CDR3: CASSPQGAANTEAFF
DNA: TGTGCCAGCTCACCACAGGGGGCGGCGAACACTGAAGCTTTCTTT

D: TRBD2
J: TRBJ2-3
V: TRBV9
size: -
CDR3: CASSDGGASTDTQYF
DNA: TGTGCCAGCAGCGACGGGGGGGCCAGCACAGATACGCAGTATTTT

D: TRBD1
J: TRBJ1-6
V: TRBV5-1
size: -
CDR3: CASVQNPQGAGYNSPLHF
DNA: TGCGCCAGCGTTCAGAACCCACAGGGGGCGGGTTATAATTCACCCCTCCACTTT

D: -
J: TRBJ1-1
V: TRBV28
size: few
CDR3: CASVTMNTEAFF
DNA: TGTGCCAGCGTTACAATGAACACTGAAGCTTTCTTT